One and the same sample provided the 6 T cell receptor beta chains below, sequenced in a study of spatial heterogeneity in lung cancer. The time point denotes: blood at routine non-recurrence follow-up after resection. Each CDR3 protein gets one entry after TCRdb re-called the 5' RACE reads with MiXCR. The data hold 85,000 to 100,000 distinct CDR3 sequences, with around 19% observed a single time. The starting material was PBMCs, obtained at follow-up. These receptors came from a male donor with early-stage non-small cell lung cancer.

This clonotype was detected a few times. V and J are TRBV15 and TRBJ2-1, with TRBD2 as a possible D gene (5 bases). CDR3 length: 16 amino acids. The V and J ends lost 1 base and 9 bases respectively, with 19 bases between them. Germline CDR1 and CDR2: LNHNV and YYDKDF (reference sequence). The CDR3 region is CATSRGPLRYEGEQFF. The CDR3 region has the DNA TGTGCCACCAGCAGAGGCCCATTACGGTACGAGGGTGAGCAGTTCTTC. Filled out from reference TRBV15 and TRBJ2-1, the complete variable domain reads DAMVIQNPRYQVTQFGKPVTLSCSQTLNHNVMYWYQQKSSQAPKLLFHYYDKDFNNEADTPDNFQSRRPNTSFCFLDIRSPGLGDTAMYLCATSRGPLRYEGEQFFGPGTRLTVL.

The sample holds many counts of this clonotype. The CDR3 DNA is TGTGCCAGCAGTTTGGGCGGGGACATTCGAGATACGCAGTATTTT. Encoded protein: CASSLGGDIRDTQYF. The chain carries TRBV28 and TRBJ2-3; either TRBD1 or TRBD2 may supply D (6 bases each). V was shortened by 3 bases and J by 5 bases, with 15 bases between the two germline ends. The CDR3 runs to 15 residues. Germline V gene data show CDR1 as MDHEN and CDR2 as SYDVKM. Together with reference TRBV28 and TRBJ2-3, the CDR3 gives the full variable domain: DVKVTQSSRYLVKRTGEKVFLECVQDMDHENMFWYRQDPGLGLRLIYFSYDVKMKEKGDIPEGYSVSREKKERFSLILESASTNQTSMYLCASSLGGDIRDTQYFGPGTRLTVL.

This clonotype was observed a handful of times. The chain joins TRBV15 to TRBJ1-4; the D is unclear. V gave up 0 bases and J gave up 10 bases, with 9 bases separating them. This CDR3 comprises 13 residues. The germline V gene encodes CDR1 LNHNV and CDR2 YYDKDF (reference sequence). Written as DNA, the CDR3 is TGTGCCACCAGCAGAGATTTGTTAACAAAACTGTTTTTT. Protein: CATSRDLLTKLFF.

This clonotype was observed a few times. The chain couples TRBV19 to TRBJ2-7; no clear D. The CDR3 extends over 15 amino acids. V gave up 2 bases and J gave up 3 bases, with 14 bases separating them. Looked up from germline, CDR1 is LNHDA and CDR2 is SQIVND (reference sequence). The CDR3 DNA reads as TGTGCCAGTAGTATAACCAGCCGGAGTTACTACGAGCAGTACTTC. Its translation: CASSITSRSYYEQYF.

This clonotype showed up just a few times. The V and J genes are TRBV7-9 and TRBJ2-2; no clear D gene. The CDR3 consists of 15 residues. Germline CDR1 is SEHNR and CDR2 is FQNEAQ (reference sequence). Trimming stripped 1 base from V and 5 bases from J, with 11 bases between. The CDR3 spells CASSLDSTVTGELFF. CDR3 nucleotides: TGTGCCAGCAGCTTAGATTCGACTGTTACCGGGGAGCTGTTTTTT.

This clonotype was counted between two and nine times. The V gene is TRBV10-1, the J gene TRBJ1-2; no firm D call. V lost 6 bases and J 2 bases, leaving 7 bases between the germline ends. The CDR3 has 12 residues. Germline V gene sequence: CDR1 WNHNN, CDR2 SYGVQD (reference sequence). Here the CDR3 reads CASSDGNYGYTF. CDR3 DNA: TGCGCCAGCAGCGACGGGAACTATGGCTACACCTTC.